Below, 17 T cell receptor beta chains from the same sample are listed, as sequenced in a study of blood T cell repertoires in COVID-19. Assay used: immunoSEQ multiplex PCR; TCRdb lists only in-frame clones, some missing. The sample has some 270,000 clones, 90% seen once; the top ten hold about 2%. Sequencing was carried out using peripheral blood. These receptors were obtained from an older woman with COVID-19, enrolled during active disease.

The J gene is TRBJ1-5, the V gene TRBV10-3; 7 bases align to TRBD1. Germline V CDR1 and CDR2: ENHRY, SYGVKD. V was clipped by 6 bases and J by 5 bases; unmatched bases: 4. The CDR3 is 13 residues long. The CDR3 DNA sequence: TGTGCCATCAGCAGGGACAGCGATCAGCCCCAGCATTTT. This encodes CAISRDSDQPQHF.

DNA for the CDR3: TGTGCCAGCAGCTTGTTTACTTCCGATAGTGGTGGCTACACCTTC. Protein product: CASSLFTSDSGGYTF. V is TRBV5-6 and J is TRBJ1-2; D uncertain. This CDR3 contains 15 residues. V lost 1 base and J 7 bases, leaving 17 bases between the germline ends. Germline V CDR1 and CDR2: SGHDT, YYEEEE.

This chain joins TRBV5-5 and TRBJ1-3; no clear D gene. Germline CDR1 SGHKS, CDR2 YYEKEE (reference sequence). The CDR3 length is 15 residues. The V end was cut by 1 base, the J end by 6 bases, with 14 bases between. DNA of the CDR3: TGTGCCAGCAGCTTGATTCTTTTTGAGGCAAACACCATATATTTT. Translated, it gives CASSLILFEANTIYF.

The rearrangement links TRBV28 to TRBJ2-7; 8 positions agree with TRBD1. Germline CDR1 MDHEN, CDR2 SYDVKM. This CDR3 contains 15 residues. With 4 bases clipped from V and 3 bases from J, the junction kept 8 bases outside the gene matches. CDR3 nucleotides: TGTGCCAGCAGTTACGACAGGGGTCCCTTCTACGAGCAGTACTTC. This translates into CASSYDRGPFYEQYF.

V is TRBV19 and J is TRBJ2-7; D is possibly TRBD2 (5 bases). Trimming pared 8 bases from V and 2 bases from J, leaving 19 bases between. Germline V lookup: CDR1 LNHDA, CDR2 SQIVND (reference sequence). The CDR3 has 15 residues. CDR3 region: CASGRRVWGTYEQYF. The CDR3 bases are TGTGCCAGTGGGAGAAGGGTATGGGGAACCTACGAGCAGTACTTC.

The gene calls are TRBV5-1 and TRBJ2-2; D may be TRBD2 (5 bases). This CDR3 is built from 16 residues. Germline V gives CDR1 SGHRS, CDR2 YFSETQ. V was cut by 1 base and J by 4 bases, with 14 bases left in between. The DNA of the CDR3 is TGCGCCAGCAGCTTGATCCCCGGGGTGGGCACCGGGGAGCTGTTTTTT. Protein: CASSLIPGVGTGELFF.

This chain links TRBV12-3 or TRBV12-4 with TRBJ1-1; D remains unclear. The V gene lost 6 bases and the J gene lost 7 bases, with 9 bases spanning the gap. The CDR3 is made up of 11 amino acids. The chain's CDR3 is CASSYGGEAFF. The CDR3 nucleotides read TGTGCCAGCAGCTACGGAGGTGAAGCTTTCTTT.

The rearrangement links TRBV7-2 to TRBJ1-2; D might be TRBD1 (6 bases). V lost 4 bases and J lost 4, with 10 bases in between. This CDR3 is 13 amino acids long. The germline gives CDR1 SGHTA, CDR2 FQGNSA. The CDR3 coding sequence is TGTGCCAGCAGCTCGAGGACAGTCTATGGCTACACCTTC. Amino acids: CASSSRTVYGYTF. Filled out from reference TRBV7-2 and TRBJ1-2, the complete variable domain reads GAGVSQSPSNKVTEKGKDVELRCDPISGHTALYWYRQSLGQGLEFLIYFQGNSAPDKSGLPSDRFSAERTGGSVSTLTIQRTQQEDSAVYLCASSSRTVYGYTFGSGTRLTVV.

The CDR3 region is CASSDLAGARTDTQYF. The DNA of the CDR3 is TGTGCCAGCAGTGACTTAGCGGGGGCCCGCACAGATACGCAGTATTTT. This chain joins TRBV6-4 and TRBJ2-3; 9 nucleotides align to TRBD2. The germline V gene has CDR1 MRHNA and CDR2 SNTAGT. V lost 1 base and J lost 1; bases outside the gene matches: 3. This CDR3 region has 16 residues.

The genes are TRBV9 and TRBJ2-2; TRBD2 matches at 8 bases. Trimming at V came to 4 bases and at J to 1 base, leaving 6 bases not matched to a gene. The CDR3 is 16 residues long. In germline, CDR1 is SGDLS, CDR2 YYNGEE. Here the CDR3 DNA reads TGTGCCAGCAGCTCTAGCCTAGCGGGGAACACCGGGGAGCTGTTTTTT. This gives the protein CASSSSLAGNTGELFF.

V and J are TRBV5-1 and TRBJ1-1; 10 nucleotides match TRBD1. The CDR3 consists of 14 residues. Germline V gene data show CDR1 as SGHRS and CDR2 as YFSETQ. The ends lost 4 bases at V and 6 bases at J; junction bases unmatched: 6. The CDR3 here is CASSVPGQGSEAFF. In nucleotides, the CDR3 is TGCGCCAGCAGCGTCCCGGGACAGGGGTCTGAAGCTTTCTTT.

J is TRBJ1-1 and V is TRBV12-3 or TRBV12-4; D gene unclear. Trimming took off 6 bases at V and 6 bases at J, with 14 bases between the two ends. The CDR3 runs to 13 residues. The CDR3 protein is CASRIQVRAEAFF. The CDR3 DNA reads TGTGCCAGCAGGATTCAGGTTCGCGCTGAAGCTTTCTTT.

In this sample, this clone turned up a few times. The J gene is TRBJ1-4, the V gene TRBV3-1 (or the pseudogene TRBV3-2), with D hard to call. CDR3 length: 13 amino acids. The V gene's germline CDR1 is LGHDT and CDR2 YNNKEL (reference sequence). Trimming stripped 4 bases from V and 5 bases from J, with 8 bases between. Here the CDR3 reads CASSRIRNEKLFF. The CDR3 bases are TGTGCCAGCAGCCGTATCCGGAATGAAAAACTGTTTTTT.

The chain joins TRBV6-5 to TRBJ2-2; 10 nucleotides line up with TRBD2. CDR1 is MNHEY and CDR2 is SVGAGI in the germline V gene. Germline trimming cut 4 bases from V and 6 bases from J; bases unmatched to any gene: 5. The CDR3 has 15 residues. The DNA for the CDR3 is TGTGCCAGCAGTTCACTAGCGGGGAGGGCCGGGGAGCTGTTTTTT. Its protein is CASSSLAGRAGELFF.

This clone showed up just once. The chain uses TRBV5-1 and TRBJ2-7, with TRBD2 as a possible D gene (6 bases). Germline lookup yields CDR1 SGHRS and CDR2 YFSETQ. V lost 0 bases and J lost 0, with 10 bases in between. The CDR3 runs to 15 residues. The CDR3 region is CASSLDRGGSYEQYF. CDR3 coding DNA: TGCGCCAGCAGCTTGGATAGGGGAGGCTCCTACGAGCAGTACTTC.

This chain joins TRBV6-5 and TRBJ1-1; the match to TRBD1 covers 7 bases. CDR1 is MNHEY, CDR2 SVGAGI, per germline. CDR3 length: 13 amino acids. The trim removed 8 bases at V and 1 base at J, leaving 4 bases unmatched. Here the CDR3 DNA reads TGTGCCAGCTCCGGGACAGAGAACACTGAAGCTTTCTTT. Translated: CASSGTENTEAFF.

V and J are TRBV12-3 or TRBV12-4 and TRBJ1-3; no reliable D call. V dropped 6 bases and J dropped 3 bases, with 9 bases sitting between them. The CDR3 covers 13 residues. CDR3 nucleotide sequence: TGTGCCAGCAGGATCTTACTTGGAAACACCATATATTTT. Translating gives CASRILLGNTIYF.